This T cell receptor (beta chain) was observed in a study of blood T cell repertoires in COVID-19. At the level of the study: Sites across the United States, Italy and Spain contributed samples from acute and convalescent COVID-19. PBMCs, B-cell-depleted T cells, or T cells provided the cDNA or gDNA that made up the material.

In the authors' workflow: How many nucleated cells were present was estimated from reference gene primer amplification. Only in-frame clones appear in the TCRdb table, and some are missing; sequencing was by immunoSEQ multiplex PCR. That table is the source of V, J and clone size, and D and trimming were worked out from the DNA. The table shows fewer than 200,000 clones, with about 87% occurring only once. J gave up 2 bases and V 4 bases, and 5 bases lay outside the gene matches. This CDR3 has 17 amino acids. Germline CDR1 and CDR2: LGHDT and YNNKEL (reference sequence). The TCR comes from a woman in her seventies with COVID-19, enrolled during active disease. J is TRBJ2-1 and V is TRBV3-1 (or the pseudogene TRBV3-2), with 13 positions matching TRBD2. Sequencing was carried out using peripheral blood. CDR3 amino acids: CASSRTSGRSTYNEQFF. In nucleotides, the CDR3 is TGTGCCAGCAGCCGGACTAGCGGGAGATCGACCTACAATGAGCAGTTCTTC.